This T cell receptor (beta chain) originates from a study of neoadjuvant anti-PD-1 for oral cavity cancer. Sequencing used immunoSEQ multiplex PCR; TCRdb keeps in-frame clones, though not all of them. The table includes around 6,900 clones, 74% detected once. The TCR originated in a person aged 35-79 years with oral cavity squamous cell carcinoma. Sequenced here: PBMCs, sampled before nivolumab (anti-PD-1) treatment.

CDR3 region: CASTPPAANEKLFF. The CDR3 DNA sequence: TGTGCCAGTACACCGCCCGCGGCTAATGAAAAACTGTTTTTT. This rearrangement joins TRBV19 to TRBJ1-4; D is unresolved. V dropped 7 bases and J dropped 3 bases, with 12 bases sitting between them. The CDR3 runs to 14 residues. CDR1 LNHDA and CDR2 SQIVND come from the germline V gene (reference sequence).